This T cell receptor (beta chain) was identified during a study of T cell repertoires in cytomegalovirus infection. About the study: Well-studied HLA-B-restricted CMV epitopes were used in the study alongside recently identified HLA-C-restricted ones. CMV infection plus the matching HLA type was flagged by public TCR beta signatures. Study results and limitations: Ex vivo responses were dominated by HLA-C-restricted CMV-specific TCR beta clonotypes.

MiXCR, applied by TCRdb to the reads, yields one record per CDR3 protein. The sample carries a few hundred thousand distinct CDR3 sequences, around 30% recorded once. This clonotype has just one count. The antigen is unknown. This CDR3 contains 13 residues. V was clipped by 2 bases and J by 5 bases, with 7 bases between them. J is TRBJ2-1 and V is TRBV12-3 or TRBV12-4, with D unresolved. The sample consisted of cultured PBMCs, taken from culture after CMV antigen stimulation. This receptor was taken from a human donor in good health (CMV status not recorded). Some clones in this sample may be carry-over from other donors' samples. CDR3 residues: CASSLWTDNEQFF. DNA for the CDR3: TGTGCCAGCAGTTTATGGACGGACAATGAGCAGTTCTTC.